This T cell receptor (beta chain) was sequenced during a study of T cell responses to AZD1222 COVID-19 vaccine. Repertoires were generated with immunoSEQ multiplex PCR, while TCRdb's copy carries only in-frame clones and drops some. Among approximately 270,000 clones listed, approximately 94% were seen once. Germline CDR1 reads KGHSH; CDR2 reads LQKENI. The CDR3 has 12 amino acids. Trimming stripped 6 bases from V and 9 bases from J, with 12 bases between. This receptor was taken from an adult who received the AZD1222 COVID-19 vaccine. The rearrangement links TRBV18 to TRBJ2-1, with D perhaps matching TRBD1 or TRBD2 (5 bases each). The material sequenced was peripheral blood, taken 28 days after the second AZD1222 dose. CDR3: CASSPGTTEQFF. CDR3 nucleotide sequence: TGTGCCAGCTCTCCAGGGACGACTGAGCAGTTCTTC.